These 25 T cell receptor beta chains came from one sample sequenced in a study of blood T cell repertoires in COVID-19. Using immunoSEQ multiplex PCR, the repertoire was profiled, and TCRdb retains in-frame clones only, with some absent. The sample yields over 85,000 clones, approximately 86% seen once. The sample consisted of peripheral blood. The receptors were gathered from a man aged 55 to 70 with acute or convalescent COVID-19.

V gene TRBV6-2 or TRBV6-3 combines with J gene TRBJ1-2; 8 bases map to TRBD1. The CDR3 contains 15 residues. The J segment lost 4 bases and the V segment lost 8 bases, leaving 12 bases of the junction unmatched. In germline, CDR1 is MNHEY, CDR2 SVGEGT. CDR3 nucleotides: TGTGCCAGCGGCCGACAGGGGATAGGCGGCTATGGCTACACCTTC. It translates to CASGRQGIGGYGYTF.

CDR3 loop: CASSSTSGNTYNEQFF. In nucleotides, the CDR3 is TGCGCCAGCAGCTCTACTAGCGGGAACACCTACAATGAGCAGTTCTTC. The rearrangement uses TRBV5-1 and TRBJ2-1, with 10 bases matching TRBD2. J lost 2 bases, V lost 3 bases, and 5 bases had no gene match. The CDR3 has 16 residues. Germline V gives CDR1 SGHRS, CDR2 YFSETQ. The variable domain in full, completed from reference TRBV5-1 and TRBJ2-1, reads KAGVTQTPRYLIKTRGQQVTLSCSPISGHRSVSWYQQTPGQGLQFLFEYFSETQRNKGNFPGRFSGRQFSNSRSEMNVSTLELGDSALYLCASSSTSGNTYNEQFFGPGTRLTVL.

This chain links TRBV7-8 with TRBJ1-3; D may be TRBD1 (5 bases). Trimming took 6 bases from V and 3 from J, leaving 15 bases between them. This CDR3 contains 15 residues. Germline V gene lookup returns CDR1 SGHVS and CDR2 FQNEAQ. CDR3 amino acids: CASRGGRANGNTIYF. DNA for the CDR3: TGTGCCAGCAGGGGTGGCAGGGCCAATGGAAACACCATATATTTT.

In its sample, this clone was seen once. V and J are TRBV27 and TRBJ2-3; 7 nucleotides line up with TRBD1. Germline trimming cut 11 bases from V and 2 bases from J; bases unmatched to any gene: 7. Germline CDR1 is MNHEY and CDR2 is SMNVEV (reference sequence). The CDR3 runs to 13 residues. Here the CDR3 reads CAGRDSSTDTQYF. Here the CDR3 DNA reads TGTGCCGGAAGGGACAGCTCCACAGATACGCAGTATTTT.

The chain has TRBV24-1 and TRBJ1-5; D is perhaps TRBD1 (5 bases). Germline CDR1 KGHDR, CDR2 SFDVKD. Trimming left V 7 bases short and J 1 base short, with 10 bases between. This CDR3 is 14 amino acids long. The CDR3 DNA sequence: TGTGCCACCAGGGCAGGGCCCAGCAATCAGCCCCAGCATTTT. As protein: CATRAGPSNQPQHF.

The rearrangement joins TRBV19 to TRBJ1-5, with D maybe TRBD1 (6 bases). The CDR3 consists of 17 residues. Deletions cut 9 bases from V and 1 base from J, with 22 bases between. Per germline, CDR1 LNHDA and CDR2 SQIVND (reference sequence). The chain's CDR3 is CASPGQLQAYSNQPQHF. As DNA, the CDR3 is TGTGCCAGCCCAGGACAGCTCCAGGCTTACAGCAATCAGCCCCAGCATTTT.

This clone was found once. The genes are TRBV5-1 and TRBJ2-1; 9 positions match TRBD2. The CDR3 loop spans 13 amino acids. With V trimmed by 7 bases and J by 7 bases, 6 bases remained unmatched. Germline values: CDR1 SGHRS, CDR2 YFSETQ. The CDR3 nucleotides are TGCGCCAGCGGGAATAGCGGGAGTAATGAGCAGTTCTTC. Translation gives CASGNSGSNEQFF.

The rearrangement uses TRBV6-5 and TRBJ2-3; 11 bases agree with TRBD2. Germline V gene lookup returns CDR1 MNHEY and CDR2 SVGAGI. J was trimmed by 4 bases and V by 6 bases; bases with no gene match: 6. The CDR3 runs to 15 residues. The chain's CDR3 is CASSTLAGVSDTQYF. In nucleotides, the CDR3 is TGTGCCAGCAGCACACTAGCGGGAGTTTCAGATACGCAGTATTTT.

This clone was detected only a few times. This chain links TRBV19 with TRBJ1-3; 9 nucleotides line up with TRBD1. CDR1 LNHDA and CDR2 SQIVND come from the germline V gene (reference sequence). The CDR3 contains 15 residues. Trimming at V came to 5 bases and at J to 0 bases, leaving 2 bases not matched to a gene. The CDR3, as DNA: TGTGCCAGTAGTGGACAGGGGTCCTCTGGAAACACCATATATTTT. Translating it yields CASSGQGSSGNTIYF.

The chain has TRBV30 and TRBJ2-2; 9 bases are a match to TRBD2. Germline CDR1 and CDR2: GTSNPN and SVGIG (reference sequence). V lost 2 bases to trimming and J lost 7 bases; unmatched junction nucleotides: 8. The length of the CDR3 is 15 residues. The CDR3 is CAWSFSGSKGGELFF. In nucleotides, the CDR3 is TGTGCCTGGAGTTTTAGCGGGAGTAAGGGCGGGGAGCTGTTTTTT.

This chain uses TRBV3-1 (or the pseudogene TRBV3-2) with TRBJ2-1, with 8 positions matching TRBD1. Looked up from germline, CDR1 is LGHDT and CDR2 is YNNKEL (reference sequence). With 0 bases clipped from V and 9 bases from J, the junction kept 4 bases outside the gene matches. This CDR3 region has 14 residues. DNA for the CDR3: TGTGCCAGCAGCCAAGATTGGACAGGGAGTGAGCAGTTCTTC. The encoded protein is CASSQDWTGSEQFF.

The table lists this clone with a count of one. The chain combines TRBV5-4 with TRBJ1-4, with 8 bases that match TRBD1. In germline, CDR1 is SGHNT, CDR2 YYREEE (reference sequence). V gave up 4 bases and J gave up 0 bases; unmatched junction bases: 8. The CDR3 consists of 17 residues. The DNA for the CDR3 is TGTGCCAGCAGCACATACAGGGGGAGGGCAACTAATGAAAAACTGTTTTTT. Residues: CASSTYRGRATNEKLFF.

The chain recombines TRBV2 with TRBJ1-5; D may be TRBD1 (5 bases). This CDR3 is built from 16 residues. Germline loops: CDR1 SNHLY, CDR2 FYNNEI. V was trimmed by 4 bases and J by 1 base, leaving 14 bases between them. The CDR3 spells CASSAMTVLSNQPQHF. Here the CDR3 DNA reads TGTGCCAGCAGTGCCATGACAGTACTCAGCAATCAGCCCCAGCATTTT.

V and J are TRBV19 and TRBJ2-2; D is uncertain. V shed 4 bases and J shed 6 bases, with 6 bases lying between them. The CDR3 loop spans 12 amino acids. Germline V gives CDR1 LNHDA, CDR2 SQIVND (reference sequence). The CDR3 nucleotides read TGTGCCAGTAGTACGTTTGCCGGGGAGCTGTTTTTT. This sequence encodes CASSTFAGELFF.

The chain carries TRBV19 and TRBJ2-3; 11 bases fit TRBD2. J lost 2 bases, V lost 5 bases, and 12 bases had no gene match. The CDR3 has 18 residues. Germline lookup yields CDR1 LNHDA and CDR2 SQIVND (reference sequence). CDR3 sequence reads: CASSRERLAGILTDTQYF. DNA for the CDR3: TGTGCCAGTAGTCGTGAGCGACTAGCGGGAATCCTCACAGATACGCAGTATTTT.

This sequence joins TRBV29-1 and TRBJ1-2, with 9 bases lining up with TRBD1. V was clipped by 7 bases and J by 4 bases; unmatched bases: 7. The germline V gene has CDR1 SQVTM and CDR2 ANQGSEA. The CDR3 contains 13 residues. CDR3 in amino acids: CSALDRGGYGYTF. The CDR3 DNA reads TGCAGCGCACTTGACAGGGGGGGCTATGGCTACACCTTC.

This clone was observed once. This chain uses TRBV3-1 (or the pseudogene TRBV3-2) with TRBJ1-3; D perhaps matches TRBD1 (6 bases). Germline loops: CDR1 LGHDT, CDR2 YNNKEL (reference sequence). The length of the CDR3 is 14 residues. V was pared by 2 bases and J by 8 bases, with 13 bases between. The CDR3 nucleotides are TGTGCCAGCAGCCAACTTGAACAGGGATACACCATATATTTT. Its translation: CASSQLEQGYTIYF.

This chain's CDR3 is CASSQDTVRQGAKDTQYF. The DNA for the CDR3 is TGCGCCAGCAGCCAAGATACGGTGAGACAGGGGGCGAAAGATACGCAGTATTTT. V gene TRBV4-3 combines with J gene TRBJ2-3, with 10 nucleotides matching TRBD1. Trimming removed 0 bases from V and 5 bases from J; junction bases left unmatched: 11. The germline CDR1 and CDR2 sequences are LGHNA and YSLEER. The CDR3 runs to 18 residues.

This clone came up a few times. The chain has TRBV20-1 and TRBJ2-3, with unresolved D. The CDR3 covers 10 residues. CDR1 is DFQATT and CDR2 is SNEGSKA in the germline V gene (reference sequence). Trimming removed 4 bases at V and 4 bases at J, with 3 bases between. The CDR3, as DNA: TGCAGTGCTACGGCAGATACGCAGTATTTT. It specifies CSATADTQYF.

The chain has TRBV29-1 and TRBJ1-2, with 7 nucleotides matching TRBD1. Germline CDR1 reads SQVTM; CDR2 reads ANQGSEA. This CDR3 comprises 13 residues. The junction had 13 bases not matched to a gene; V was cut back by 7 bases and J by 8 bases. The CDR3 protein is CSAGYQGDTGYTF. In DNA, the CDR3 is TGCAGCGCGGGATACCAGGGGGATACGGGCTACACCTTC.

This clone has only a few counts. The chain carries TRBV30 and TRBJ1-6; tentative D call: TRBD1 (6 bases). Germline V CDR1 and CDR2: GTSNPN, SVGIG (reference sequence). The germline V and J ends were trimmed by 4 bases and 6 bases, with 13 bases remaining between them. CDR3 length equals 14 residues. CDR3 nucleotides: TGTGCCTGGACGGACCAAGGGGGTAATTCACCCCTCCACTTT. Residues: CAWTDQGGNSPLHF. Drawing the rest from reference TRBV30 and TRBJ1-6, the complete variable domain is SQTIHQWPATLVQPVGSPLSLECTVEGTSNPNLYWYRQAAGRGLQLLFYSVGIGQISSEVPQNLSASRPQDRQFILSSKKLLLSDSGFYLCAWTDQGGNSPLHFGNGTRLTVT.

The V gene is TRBV4-1, the J gene TRBJ1-6, with D perhaps TRBD1 (6 bases). Looked up from germline, CDR1 is MGHRA and CDR2 is YSYEKL. V lost 0 bases to trimming and J lost 9 bases, with 21 bases between them. The CDR3 has 18 amino acids. The CDR3 bases are TGCGCCAGCAGCCAAGAACGGGTCAATTCGGACAGAGCTTCACCCCTCCACTTT. This codes for CASSQERVNSDRASPLHF.

V gene TRBV7-2 combines with J gene TRBJ1-2, with 7 positions matching TRBD1. Trimming at V came to 3 bases and at J to 8 bases, leaving 9 bases not matched to a gene. Germline CDR1 and CDR2: SGHTA and FQGNSA. There are 14 residues in the CDR3. The CDR3 reads CASSFTGAEGGYTF. The CDR3, as DNA: TGTGCCAGCAGCTTCACAGGGGCTGAAGGCGGCTACACCTTC.

The genes are TRBV6-4 and TRBJ2-1; 9 bases fit TRBD1. The ends lost 5 bases at V and 7 bases at J; junction bases unmatched: 6. The germline CDR1 and CDR2 sequences are MRHNA and SNTAGT. The CDR3 has 14 amino acids. CDR3 amino acids: CASSRGQGGNEQFF. The CDR3 nucleotides read TGTGCCAGCAGTCGGGGACAGGGTGGGAATGAGCAGTTCTTC.

The rearrangement uses TRBV5-6 and TRBJ1-1; D may be TRBD1 (5 bases). The ends were cut back, 4 bases at V and 5 bases at J, with 18 bases in the middle. The V gene's germline CDR1 is SGHDT and CDR2 YYEEEE. The CDR3 length is 15 residues. The CDR3 loop is CASSTWGGGSTEAFF. The DNA for the CDR3 is TGTGCCAGCAGCACATGGGGCGGAGGGAGTACTGAAGCTTTCTTT.